At least ten counts were recorded for the clone carrying this TCR beta chain. Antigen: not known. The entry originates in a study of T cells in Graves' hyperthyroidism and ophthalmopathy. Study conclusions and caveats: Median prediction lead before ophthalmopathy onset was 6.5 months with the model. Blood held most thyroid clonotypes expanded above 0.001 frequency.

These patients, aged 18 to 65, had recently diagnosed hyperthyroidism lasting under 2 months. The CDR3 spans 16 residues. The trim removed 4 bases at V and 6 bases at J, leaving 10 bases unmatched. The V gene's germline CDR1 is KGHDR and CDR2 SFDVKD. RNA transcripts were the template for amplifying TCR beta CDR3 regions. HTBI primers were the set used in a first-round RT-PCR of the TCR CDR3. One entry per CDR3 protein results from TCRdb running MiXCR on the multiplex PCR reads. Of a few hundred thousand distinct CDR3 sequences in the sample, around 45% were seen once. Specimen: peripheral blood or thyroid tissue (not recorded which). The gene calls are TRBV24-1 and TRBJ1-5; 8 bases align to TRBD1. This receptor was taken from a woman between 18 and 29 years old with Graves' hyperthyroidism. The CDR3 loop reads CATSDRDRGRGQPQHF. The CDR3 DNA reads TGTGCCACCAGTGACCGCGACAGGGGTCGGGGTCAGCCCCAGCATTTT.